The rows below give T cell receptor beta chains drawn from one sample of a study of T cells in Graves' hyperthyroidism and ophthalmopathy. MiXCR, applied by TCRdb to the multiplex PCR reads, yields one record per CDR3 protein. The sample gives approximately 220,000 distinct CDR3 sequences, 15% to 20% of which show up once; around 43% is in the top ten. The sequencing input was blood. The receptor set was obtained from a man in his forties or fifties with Graves' hyperthyroidism. Both conserved end residues are part of each CDR3. Each record gives: clone size, CDR3 length, J gene, V gene, D gene, CDR3 protein, CDR3 DNA. The D gene is left open where the match is weak. Rows give clone size only sometimes, using once, few, many, or a class for an expanded clone.

clone_size: many; cdr3_length: 16; j_call: TRBJ1-5; v_call: TRBV27; d_call: TRBD1; cdr3_aa: CASSSIYRGNNQPQHF; cdr3_nt: TGTGCCAGCAGTTCCATCTACAGGGGAAACAATCAGCCCCAGCATTTT
clone_size: -; cdr3_length: 15; j_call: TRBJ1-5; v_call: TRBV20-1; d_call: -; cdr3_aa: CSARVRPFGGQPQHF; cdr3_nt: TGCAGTGCTAGAGTGAGACCTTTCGGGGGTCAGCCCCAGCATTTT
clone_size: -; cdr3_length: 12; j_call: TRBJ2-1; v_call: TRBV20-1; d_call: -; cdr3_aa: CSAREDPGKQFF; cdr3_nt: TGCAGTGCTAGGGAAGACCCGGGTAAGCAGTTCTTC
clone_size: -; cdr3_length: 14; j_call: TRBJ2-7; v_call: TRBV3-1; d_call: TRBD1; cdr3_aa: CASSLGTGGSEQYF; cdr3_nt: TGTGCCAGCAGCCTTGGGACAGGGGGCTCCGAGCAGTACTTC
clone_size: many; cdr3_length: 12; j_call: TRBJ2-5; v_call: TRBV18; d_call: -; cdr3_aa: CASSPPGETQYF; cdr3_nt: TGTGCCAGCTCACCACCTGGGGAGACCCAGTACTTC
clone_size: -; cdr3_length: 15; j_call: TRBJ1-1; v_call: TRBV20-1; d_call: -; cdr3_aa: CSARESGGANTEAFF; cdr3_nt: TGCAGTGCTAGAGAAAGCGGGGGGGCGAACACTGAAGCTTTCTTT
clone_size: many; cdr3_length: 14; j_call: TRBJ2-7; v_call: TRBV5-6; d_call: TRBD1; cdr3_aa: CASSGSGTDYEQYF; cdr3_nt: TGTGCCAGCAGCGGATCCGGGACAGACTACGAGCAGTACTTC
clone_size: few; cdr3_length: 16; j_call: TRBJ1-1; v_call: TRBV20-1; d_call: -; cdr3_aa: CSARDPKDGRRTEAFF; cdr3_nt: TGCAGTGCTAGAGACCCCAAGGACGGGCGTAGGACTGAAGCTTTCTTT
clone_size: -; cdr3_length: 11; j_call: TRBJ1-2; v_call: TRBV14; d_call: -; cdr3_aa: CASTPFYGYTF; cdr3_nt: TGTGCCAGCACCCCCTTTTATGGCTACACCTTC
clone_size: few; cdr3_length: 16; j_call: TRBJ2-6; v_call: TRBV2; d_call: -; cdr3_aa: CASSEAEGRGANVLTF; cdr3_nt: TGTGCCAGCAGTGAAGCGGAAGGGAGGGGGGCCAACGTCCTGACTTTC
clone_size: many; cdr3_length: 14; j_call: TRBJ2-1; v_call: TRBV6-5; d_call: -; cdr3_aa: CASSYSMDQSEQFF; cdr3_nt: TGTGCCAGCAGTTACTCGATGGACCAAAGTGAGCAGTTCTTC
clone_size: many; cdr3_length: 14; j_call: TRBJ1-5; v_call: TRBV5-5; d_call: -; cdr3_aa: CASTPGGERWPQHF; cdr3_nt: TGTGCCAGCACCCCCGGGGGGGAGAGGTGGCCCCAGCATTTT
clone_size: -; cdr3_length: 13; j_call: TRBJ2-1; v_call: TRBV4-3; d_call: -; cdr3_aa: CASSQVDYNEQFF; cdr3_nt: TGCGCCAGCAGCCAAGTAGATTACAATGAGCAGTTCTTC
clone_size: few; cdr3_length: 12; j_call: TRBJ2-4; v_call: TRBV30; d_call: -; cdr3_aa: CAWIDSKNIQYF; cdr3_nt: TGTGCCTGGATCGACAGTAAAAACATTCAGTACTTC
clone_size: many; cdr3_length: 14; j_call: TRBJ1-1; v_call: TRBV5-6; d_call: -; cdr3_aa: CASSMDRRNTEAFF; cdr3_nt: TGTGCCAGCAGCATGGACAGAAGAAACACTGAAGCTTTCTTT
clone_size: many; cdr3_length: 13; j_call: TRBJ2-7; v_call: TRBV7-2; d_call: -; cdr3_aa: CASSLVRAYEQYF; cdr3_nt: TGTGCCAGCAGCTTAGTCAGGGCCTACGAGCAGTACTTC
clone_size: many; cdr3_length: 12; j_call: TRBJ1-6; v_call: TRBV28; d_call: -; cdr3_aa: CASSGVNSPLHF; cdr3_nt: TGTGCCAGCAGTGGGGTTAATTCACCCCTCCACTTT
clone_size: many; cdr3_length: 15; j_call: TRBJ2-3; v_call: TRBV4-2; d_call: -; cdr3_aa: CASSQDRARRDTQYF; cdr3_nt: TGTGCCAGCAGCCAAGACAGGGCCCGGAGAGATACGCAGTATTTT
clone_size: many; cdr3_length: 12; j_call: TRBJ2-7; v_call: TRBV20-1; d_call: -; cdr3_aa: CSASNDVGEQYF; cdr3_nt: TGCAGTGCTAGTAATGATGTGGGCGAGCAGTACTTC
clone_size: -; cdr3_length: 12; j_call: TRBJ2-3; v_call: TRBV30; d_call: TRBD2; cdr3_aa: CAWKAGGDTQYF; cdr3_nt: TGTGCCTGGAAAGCGGGAGGGGATACGCAGTATTTT
clone_size: few; cdr3_length: 15; j_call: TRBJ2-3; v_call: TRBV2; d_call: TRBD2; cdr3_aa: CASCRSAGGQDTQYF; cdr3_nt: TGTGCCAGCTGTCGGTCGGCGGGGGGGCAAGATACGCAGTATTTT
clone_size: many; cdr3_length: 12; j_call: TRBJ1-4; v_call: TRBV30; d_call: -; cdr3_aa: CAWRSTREKLFF; cdr3_nt: TGTGCCTGGAGGTCTACCCGTGAAAAACTGTTTTTT
clone_size: -; cdr3_length: 17; j_call: TRBJ1-4; v_call: TRBV28; d_call: -; cdr3_aa: CASSLRKRGLDDEKLFF; cdr3_nt: TGTGCCAGCAGTTTACGAAAAAGAGGGCTTGATGATGAAAAACTGTTTTTT
clone_size: few; cdr3_length: 16; j_call: TRBJ2-1; v_call: TRBV6-2/TRBV6-3; d_call: TRBD1; cdr3_aa: CASSYSVRGQENEQFF; cdr3_nt: TGTGCCAGCAGTTATTCGGTCAGGGGGCAAGAAAATGAGCAGTTCTTC
clone_size: many; cdr3_length: 15; j_call: TRBJ2-3; v_call: TRBV7-8; d_call: TRBD1; cdr3_aa: CASRPKRTGADTQYF; cdr3_nt: TGTGCCAGCAGACCGAAACGGACAGGTGCCGATACGCAGTATTTT
clone_size: many; cdr3_length: 12; j_call: TRBJ2-7; v_call: TRBV28; d_call: -; cdr3_aa: CASSGSRAEQYF; cdr3_nt: TGTGCCAGCAGTGGTTCAAGGGCTGAGCAGTACTTC
clone_size: many; cdr3_length: 13; j_call: TRBJ1-4; v_call: TRBV6-1; d_call: -; cdr3_aa: CASIRTAEEKLFF; cdr3_nt: TGTGCCAGCATCCGGACAGCGGAGGAAAAACTGTTTTTT
clone_size: -; cdr3_length: 11; j_call: TRBJ2-1; v_call: TRBV20-1; d_call: -; cdr3_aa: CSASKRDEQFF; cdr3_nt: TGCAGTGCTAGTAAGCGCGATGAGCAGTTCTTC
clone_size: -; cdr3_length: 14; j_call: TRBJ2-7; v_call: TRBV20-1; d_call: -; cdr3_aa: CSARDPFGIYEQYF; cdr3_nt: TGCAGTGCTAGAGACCCCTTTGGAATTTACGAGCAGTACTTC
clone_size: many; cdr3_length: 14; j_call: TRBJ1-2; v_call: TRBV6-1; d_call: -; cdr3_aa: CASKLGASGYGYTF; cdr3_nt: TGTGCCAGCAAACTAGGAGCCTCAGGGTATGGCTACACCTTC
clone_size: -; cdr3_length: 15; j_call: TRBJ2-5; v_call: TRBV4-3; d_call: -; cdr3_aa: CASSQTTNPGATQYF; cdr3_nt: TGCGCCAGCAGCCAAACGACCAACCCGGGAGCGACCCAGTACTTC
clone_size: many; cdr3_length: 15; j_call: TRBJ1-2; v_call: TRBV27; d_call: TRBD1; cdr3_aa: CASSPTAGTVYGYTF; cdr3_nt: TGTGCCAGCAGCCCCACAGCCGGGACAGTCTATGGCTACACCTTC
clone_size: -; cdr3_length: 16; j_call: TRBJ1-6; v_call: TRBV6-2/TRBV6-3; d_call: TRBD1; cdr3_aa: CASSKYRDRGNSPLHF; cdr3_nt: TGTGCCAGCAGTAAGTACCGGGACAGGGGGAATTCACCCCTCCACTTT
clone_size: many; cdr3_length: 12; j_call: TRBJ1-1; v_call: TRBV24-1; d_call: -; cdr3_aa: CATSEGTNEAFF; cdr3_nt: TGTGCCACCAGTGAAGGGACAAATGAAGCTTTCTTT
clone_size: few; cdr3_length: 15; j_call: TRBJ2-7; v_call: TRBV6-1; d_call: TRBD1; cdr3_aa: CASSRATGGSYEQYF; cdr3_nt: TGTGCCAGCAGTAGAGCGACAGGGGGCTCCTACGAGCAGTACTTC
clone_size: few; cdr3_length: 14; j_call: TRBJ1-4; v_call: TRBV12-3/TRBV12-4; d_call: TRBD1; cdr3_aa: CASSYRTGNEKLFF; cdr3_nt: TGTGCCAGCAGTTATAGGACAGGAAATGAAAAACTGTTTTTT
clone_size: few; cdr3_length: 15; j_call: TRBJ2-6; v_call: TRBV7-2; d_call: TRBD1; cdr3_aa: CASSLAGTGTNVLTF; cdr3_nt: TGTGCCAGCAGCTTGGCCGGGACAGGCACCAACGTCCTGACTTTC